Sequencing of this T cell receptor beta chain was carried out in a study of blood T cell repertoires in COVID-19 (dated by TCRdb to about 2020). The study in broad terms: Samples from collaborators originated in the United States, Italy and Spain and spanned both the acute and convalescent phases of COVID-19. The prospective study material was composed of cDNA or gDNA derived from T cells, B-cell-depleted T cells, or PBMCs. Subjects who had been exposed to COVID-19, were actively infected with it, or had recovered from it provided the deeply sampled blood TCRbeta repertoires that made up the dataset. The repertoires were made available in a free public database intended to serve as a resource for research on the immune response to SARS-CoV-2. The samples were drawn from the first 160 participants of the ongoing ImmuneRACE study and from over a thousand subjects provided by 6 global collaborators. Sample metadata almost always included a de-identified subject ID, COVID-19 status, age in years and sex. HLA class I and class II types, where available, came from metadata supplied by the sample provider rather than from assay-based typing.

Whole blood was collected in K2EDTA tubes by collaborating institutions according to the institutions' own protocols. For TCRbeta analysis, collaborator samples were shipped as frozen whole blood, as isolated PBMCs, or as DNA extracted from either sample type. The CDR3, cysteine through phenylalanine, is 15 amino acids long. Solely the CDR3 DNA is kept, with 45 bases framed from the first base. V sheds 0 bases and J sheds 7 bases, leaving 10 bases between their ends. Looking up the germline V gene yields CDR1 MNHEY and CDR2 SVGAGI. On this clone itself: No cognate antigen has been identified for it. One base away there is no much larger clone; base qualities are not given.

TCRbeta CDR3 regions were amplified from genomic DNA by means of the immunoSEQ Assay, a bias-controlled multiplex PCR. In the original analysis: Nucleated cell counts per sample were estimated from amplification of reference gene primers within the assay. To quantify the absolute abundance of each unique TCRbeta CDR3 rearrangement, sequence reads were collapsed and filtered. For each sample, productive Simpson clonality was calculated as the square root of Simpson's diversity index over productive rearrangements. TCRdb holds this immuneACCESS table with in-frame rearrangements only. Some clones are missing; in checked studies, unresolved V genes explain under half, and the rest has no known cause. For V, J and clone size, that table is used; D and trimming come from the DNA. A total of about 210,000 clones appear in this sample, over 70% of them only once. The ten largest make up roughly 2.8% of the sample.

What the work shows at the level of the full study, not this receptor alone: How much clinical and demographic metadata was included differed by source and by participant, and the metadata was provided uncurated.

Specimen: peripheral blood. The receptor comes from a man aged 45 to 65 with active or convalescent COVID-19. The chain is assembled from TRBV6-5 and TRBJ1-6, with no reliable assignment of the D segment. The encoded CDR3 is CASSYSNSQNSPLHF. The sequenced DNA is TGTGCCAGCAGTTACTCGAACAGCCAGAATTCACCCCTCCACTTT.